The rows below give T cell receptor beta chains drawn from one sample of a study of breast tumors, draining lymph nodes, adjacent tissues. TCRdb redid the calling of the multiplex PCR reads with MiXCR, one entry per CDR3 protein. The sample consists of over 70,000 distinct CDR3 sequences, about 27% of them appearing once. Specimen: axillary lymph node tissue. These receptors all stem from a female donor with breast cancer. Some clones in this sample may be carry-over from other donors' samples. Each CDR3 is given with its conserved first and last residue. A D gene is named only where the DNA matches it firmly. Rows may omit the clone size; those that give it use once, few, many or a size class.

clone size	D gene	J gene	V gene	CDR3 DNA	CDR3 protein
many	TRBD1	TRBJ1-2	TRBV7-2	TGTGCCAGCAGCTCACAGACAGGGCTTGGCTACACCTTC	CASSSQTGLGYTF
NA	NA	TRBJ1-6	TRBV25-1	TGTGCCAGCAGTGAGTGGACTAGCGCCACCTACGAGCAGTACTCACCGGGCTCACTCCACTTT	CASSEWTSATYEQYSPGSLHF
many	NA	TRBJ2-5	TRBV29-1	TGCAGCGTTGCTTTTCGACTAACACAAGAGACCCAGTACTTC	CSVAFRLTQETQYF
few	NA	TRBJ2-1	TRBV2	TGTGCCAGCAGACCAGTACCGGAGGGACCCGCCTACAATGGGCAGTTCTTC	CASRPVPEGPAYNGQFF
once	NA	TRBJ1-2	TRBV18	TGTGCCAGCTCGATGGGGCAGGGGAACTATGGCTACACCTTC	CASSMGQGNYGYTF
NA	NA	TRBJ1-2	TRBV5-1	TGCGCCAGCAGCTTGGAGCCCGGGAGAGGCCCCTATGGCTACACCTTC	CASSLEPGRGPYGYTF
NA	NA	TRBJ1-1	TRBV12-3/TRBV12-4	TGTGCCAGCAGTTTAGGAGGTATGAACACTGAAGCTTTCTTT	CASSLGGMNTEAFF
many	NA	TRBJ1-2	TRBV19	TGTGCCAGTAGTGGCAATCGCAGGGCTAACTATGGCTACACCTTC	CASSGNRRANYGYTF
NA	TRBD1	TRBJ1-4	TRBV5-6	TGTGCCAGCAGTCCACGGACAGGGACTGTAAAACTGTTTTTT	CASSPRTGTVKLFF
many	TRBD2	TRBJ2-7	TRBV2	TGTGCCAGCAGTGCGGGTGGCGGGAGGGCCTACGAGCAGTACTTC	CASSAGGGRAYEQYF
NA	TRBD1	TRBJ2-2	TRBV20-1	TGCAGTGCTAGACGACAGGGGACACCCGGGGAGCTGTCTTTT	CSARRQGTPGELSF